The TCR beta chain under discussion was sequenced for a study of neurological immune-mediated disorders. General study points: HTLV-1-associated myelopathy showed the most TCR clonal expansion; multiple sclerosis the least, below healthy controls.

This clonotype appeared many times. What it binds is not known. Unsorted libraries were generated from 2 million PBMCs held at -80 degrees C. The cDNA came from 5'RACE with 10-nucleotide random UMIs. A single run covered 15-18 subjects with over 180 million TCR-beta sequences. TCRdb re-analysed the 5' RACE reads in MiXCR, keeping a single row per CDR3 protein. The data hold 20,000 to 30,000 distinct CDR3 sequences, with less than 2.5% observed a single time. This TCR was sampled from a woman aged 50 to 60 with multiple sclerosis. The sequenced sample consisted of PBMCs.

The CDR3 coding sequence is TGTGCCACCAGTGATAACAGGGGAGAGATAACTGAAGCTTTCTTT. The encoded protein is CATSDNRGEITEAFF. The V and J genes are TRBV24-1 and TRBJ1-1; TRBD1 matches 7 bases. CDR1 is KGHDR, CDR2 SFDVKD, per germline. CDR3 length: 15 amino acids. J gave up 5 bases and V 3 bases, and 8 bases lay outside the gene matches.